The TCR beta chain described here comes from a study of cytomegalovirus exposure and HLA in healthy donors. Study in general: According to later analysis, the same platform produced the approximately 130 validation and around 730 first-cohort repertoires.

Remarks on this clone: Its antigen is unidentified.

Here immunoSEQ multiplex PCR was the method, and the copy in TCRdb shows in-frame clones only, minus some. The sample holds 150,000 or so clones, 85% to 90% seen once. Germline lookup yields CDR1 SGHNT and CDR2 YYREEE (reference sequence). The CDR3 totals 15 residues. Unmatched junction bases numbered 4, after V lost 2 bases and J lost 0 bases. Overall study results and limits: Cytomegalovirus status was reportedly diagnosed by the classifier with high sensitivity and specificity. CMV antigen specificity of a few CMV-associated chains was confirmed in vitro.

While the first cohort had 600 to 850 subjects, the donors belonged to the separate validation cohort of roughly 130 subjects. The sequence was obtained from a woman younger than 35 in good health and CMV-seropositive. The rearrangement joins TRBV5-4 to TRBJ1-1; 7 bases fit TRBD1. The sample comprised PBMCs. The CDR3 here is CASSLRGPVNTEAFF. The CDR3, as DNA: TGTGCCAGCAGCTTAAGGGGGCCCGTGAACACTGAAGCTTTCTTT.